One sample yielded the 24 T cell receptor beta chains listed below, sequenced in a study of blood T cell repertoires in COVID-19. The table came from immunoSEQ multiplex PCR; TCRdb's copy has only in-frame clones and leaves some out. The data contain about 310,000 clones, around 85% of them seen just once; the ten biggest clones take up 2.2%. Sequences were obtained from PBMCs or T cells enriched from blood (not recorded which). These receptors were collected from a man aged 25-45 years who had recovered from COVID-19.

CDR3 sequence reads: CASSQDITGADGYTF. DNA of the CDR3: TGTGCCAGCAGCCAAGACATAACAGGAGCTGATGGCTACACCTTC. The chain combines TRBV3-1 (or the pseudogene TRBV3-2) with TRBJ1-2, with a possible D match to TRBD1 (5 bases). With 0 bases removed from V and 6 bases from J, the gap between germline ends came to 14 bases. This CDR3 has 15 residues. Germline CDR1 is LGHDT and CDR2 is YNNKEL (reference sequence).

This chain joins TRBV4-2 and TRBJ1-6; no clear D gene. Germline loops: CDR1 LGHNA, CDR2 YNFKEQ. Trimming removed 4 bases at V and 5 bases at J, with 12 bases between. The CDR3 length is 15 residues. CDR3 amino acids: CASSPHHSNNSPLHF. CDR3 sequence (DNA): TGTGCCAGCAGCCCCCATCATAGCAATAATTCACCCCTCCACTTT.

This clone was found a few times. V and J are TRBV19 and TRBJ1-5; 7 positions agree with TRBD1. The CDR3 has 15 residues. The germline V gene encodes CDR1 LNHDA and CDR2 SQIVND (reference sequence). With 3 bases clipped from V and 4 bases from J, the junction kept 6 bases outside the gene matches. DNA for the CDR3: TGTGCCAGTAGTATTCGACAGACAGGGAATCAGCCCCAGCATTTT. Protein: CASSIRQTGNQPQHF.

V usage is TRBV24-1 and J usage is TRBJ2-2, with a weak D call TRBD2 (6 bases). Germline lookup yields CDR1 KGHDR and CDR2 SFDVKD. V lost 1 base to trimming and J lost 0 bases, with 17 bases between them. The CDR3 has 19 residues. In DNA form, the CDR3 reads TGTGCCACCAGTGATTTAACAGCTAGCGAATTCCCGAACACCGGGGAGCTGTTTTTT. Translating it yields CATSDLTASEFPNTGELFF.

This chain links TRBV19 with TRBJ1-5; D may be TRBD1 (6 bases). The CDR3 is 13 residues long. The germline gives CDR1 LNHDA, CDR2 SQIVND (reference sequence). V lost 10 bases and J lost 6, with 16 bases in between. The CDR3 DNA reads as TGTGCCACGGTAGGTGGGGGCCGTCAGCCCCAGCATTTT. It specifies CATVGGGRQPQHF.

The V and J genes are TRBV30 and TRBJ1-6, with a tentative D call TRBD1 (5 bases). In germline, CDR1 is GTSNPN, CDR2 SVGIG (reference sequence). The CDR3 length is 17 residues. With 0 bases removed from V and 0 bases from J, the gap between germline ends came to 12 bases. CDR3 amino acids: CAWSVQVLSSYNSPLHF. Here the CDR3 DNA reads TGTGCCTGGAGTGTACAGGTCCTGAGCTCCTATAATTCACCCCTCCACTTT. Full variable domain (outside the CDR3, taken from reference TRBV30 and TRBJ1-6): SQTIHQWPATLVQPVGSPLSLECTVEGTSNPNLYWYRQAAGRGLQLLFYSVGIGQISSEVPQNLSASRPQDRQFILSSKKLLLSDSGFYLCAWSVQVLSSYNSPLHFGNGTRLTVT.

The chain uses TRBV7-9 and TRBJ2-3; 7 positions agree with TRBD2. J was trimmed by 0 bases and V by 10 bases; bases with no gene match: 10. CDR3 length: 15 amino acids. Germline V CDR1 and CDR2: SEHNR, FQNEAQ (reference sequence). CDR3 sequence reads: CATLDGGVSTDTQYF. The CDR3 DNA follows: TGTGCCACCTTGGATGGGGGGGTGAGCACAGATACGCAGTATTTT.

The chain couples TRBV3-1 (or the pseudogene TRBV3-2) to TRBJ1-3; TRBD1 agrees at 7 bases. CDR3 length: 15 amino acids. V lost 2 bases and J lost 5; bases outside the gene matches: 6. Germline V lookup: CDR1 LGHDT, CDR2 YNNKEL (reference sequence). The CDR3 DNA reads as TGTGCCAGCAGCCAAAGTGGGGGACAGAGAAACACCATATATTTT. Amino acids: CASSQSGGQRNTIYF.

CDR3: CASSARGGEKLFF. CDR3 sequence (DNA): TGCGCCAGCAGCGCCCGGGGGGGCGAAAAACTGTTTTTT. The chain is built from TRBV4-1 and TRBJ1-4; maybe TRBD1 (6 bases). V lost 5 bases and J 8 bases, leaving 12 bases between the germline ends. The CDR3 totals 13 residues. Germline CDR1 MGHRA, CDR2 YSYEKL.

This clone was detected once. The CDR3 loop reads CASSIRDSYQPQHF. Written as DNA, the CDR3 is TGTGCCAGTAGTATCCGGGACAGCTATCAGCCCCAGCATTTT. V and J are TRBV19 and TRBJ1-5, with 7 nucleotides matching TRBD1. The CDR3 loop spans 14 amino acids. V was pared by 3 bases and J by 5 bases, with 4 bases of the junction left unmatched. Germline CDR1 is LNHDA and CDR2 is SQIVND (reference sequence).

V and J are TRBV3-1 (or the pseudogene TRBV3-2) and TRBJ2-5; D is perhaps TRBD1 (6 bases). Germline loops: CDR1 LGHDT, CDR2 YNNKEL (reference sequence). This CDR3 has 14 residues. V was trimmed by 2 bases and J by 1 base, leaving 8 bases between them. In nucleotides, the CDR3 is TGTGCCAGCAGCCAAAAAGGGGGCCAAGAGACCCAGTACTTC. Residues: CASSQKGGQETQYF.

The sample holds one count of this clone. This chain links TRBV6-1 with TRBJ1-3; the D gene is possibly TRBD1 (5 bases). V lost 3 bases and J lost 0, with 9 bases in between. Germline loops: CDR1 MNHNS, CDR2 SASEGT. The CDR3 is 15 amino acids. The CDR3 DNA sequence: TGTGCCAGCAGTGAGGACATAAGCTCTGGAAACACCATATATTTT. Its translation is CASSEDISSGNTIYF.

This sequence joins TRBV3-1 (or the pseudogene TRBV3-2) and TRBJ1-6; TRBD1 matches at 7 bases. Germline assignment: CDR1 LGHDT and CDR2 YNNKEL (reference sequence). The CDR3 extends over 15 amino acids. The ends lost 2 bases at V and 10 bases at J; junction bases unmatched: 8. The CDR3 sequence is CASSQPGTAGSPLHF. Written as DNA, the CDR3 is TGTGCCAGCAGCCAACCCGGGACAGCCGGATCACCCCTCCACTTT.

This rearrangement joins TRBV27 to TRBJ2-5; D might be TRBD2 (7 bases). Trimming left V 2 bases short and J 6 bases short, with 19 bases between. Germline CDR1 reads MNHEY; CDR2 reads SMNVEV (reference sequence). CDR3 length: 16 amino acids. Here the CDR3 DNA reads TGTGCCAGCAGTTTAGAGGGGGGGTCGCTCCGGAAGACCCAGTACTTC. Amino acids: CASSLEGGSLRKTQYF.

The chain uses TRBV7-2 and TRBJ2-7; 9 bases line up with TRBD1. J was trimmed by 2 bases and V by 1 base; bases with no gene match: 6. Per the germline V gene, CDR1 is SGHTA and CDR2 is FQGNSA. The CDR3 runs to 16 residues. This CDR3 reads CASSLVGTGIPYEQYF. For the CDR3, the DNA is TGTGCCAGCAGCTTAGTCGGGACAGGGATTCCCTACGAGCAGTACTTC.

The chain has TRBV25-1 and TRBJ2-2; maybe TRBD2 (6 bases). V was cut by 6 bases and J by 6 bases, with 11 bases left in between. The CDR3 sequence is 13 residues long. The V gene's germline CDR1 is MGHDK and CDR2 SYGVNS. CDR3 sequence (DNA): TGTGCCAGCAGGGCACGGGAGTCCGGGGAGCTGTTTTTT. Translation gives CASRARESGELFF.

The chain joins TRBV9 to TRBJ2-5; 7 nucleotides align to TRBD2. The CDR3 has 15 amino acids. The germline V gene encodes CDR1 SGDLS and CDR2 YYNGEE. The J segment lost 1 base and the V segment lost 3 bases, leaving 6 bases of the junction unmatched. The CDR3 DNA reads TGTGCCAGCAGCGAGGGGACGGGGGGCCAAGAGACCCAGTACTTC. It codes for CASSEGTGGQETQYF.

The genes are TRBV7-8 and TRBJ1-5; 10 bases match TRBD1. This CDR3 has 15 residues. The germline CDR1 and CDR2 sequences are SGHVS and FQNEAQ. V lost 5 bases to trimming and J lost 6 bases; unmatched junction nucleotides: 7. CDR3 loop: CASSLRDRGGQPQHF. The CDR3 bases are TGTGCCAGCAGCCTTAGGGACAGGGGAGGTCAGCCCCAGCATTTT.

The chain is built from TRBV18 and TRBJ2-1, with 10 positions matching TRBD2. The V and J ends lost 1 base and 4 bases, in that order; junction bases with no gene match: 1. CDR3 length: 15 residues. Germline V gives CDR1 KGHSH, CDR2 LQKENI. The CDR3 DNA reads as TGTGCCAGCTCACCACTAGCGGGGGGATACAATGAGCAGTTCTTC. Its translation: CASSPLAGGYNEQFF.

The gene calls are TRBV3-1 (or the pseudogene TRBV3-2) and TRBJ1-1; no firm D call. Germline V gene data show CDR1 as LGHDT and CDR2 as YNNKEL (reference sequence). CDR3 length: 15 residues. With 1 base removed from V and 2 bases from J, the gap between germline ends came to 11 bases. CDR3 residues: CASSQVSLPNTEAFF. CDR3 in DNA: TGTGCCAGCAGCCAAGTAAGCTTGCCTAACACTGAAGCTTTCTTT.

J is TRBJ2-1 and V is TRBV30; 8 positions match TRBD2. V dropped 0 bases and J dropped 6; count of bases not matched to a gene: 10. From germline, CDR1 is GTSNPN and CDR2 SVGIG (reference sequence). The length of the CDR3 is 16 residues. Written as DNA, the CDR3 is TGTGCCTGGAGTGTTTTCCCGGGGGGGTTGGGCAATGAGCAGTTCTTC. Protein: CAWSVFPGGLGNEQFF. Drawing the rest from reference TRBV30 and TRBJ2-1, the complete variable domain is SQTIHQWPATLVQPVGSPLSLECTVEGTSNPNLYWYRQAAGRGLQLLFYSVGIGQISSEVPQNLSASRPQDRQFILSSKKLLLSDSGFYLCAWSVFPGGLGNEQFFGPGTRLTVL.

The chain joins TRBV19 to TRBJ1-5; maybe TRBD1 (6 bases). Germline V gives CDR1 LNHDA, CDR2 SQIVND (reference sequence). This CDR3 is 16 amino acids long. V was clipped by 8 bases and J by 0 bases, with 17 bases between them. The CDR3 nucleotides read TGTGCCAGTCGGTATCAGGGGTATTATAGCAATCAGCCCCAGCATTTT. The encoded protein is CASRYQGYYSNQPQHF.

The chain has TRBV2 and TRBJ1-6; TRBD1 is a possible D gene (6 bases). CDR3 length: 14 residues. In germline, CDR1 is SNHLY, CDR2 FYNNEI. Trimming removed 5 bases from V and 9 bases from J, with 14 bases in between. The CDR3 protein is CASSLQGSASPLHF. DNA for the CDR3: TGTGCCAGCAGTCTACAGGGATCTGCTTCACCCCTCCACTTT.

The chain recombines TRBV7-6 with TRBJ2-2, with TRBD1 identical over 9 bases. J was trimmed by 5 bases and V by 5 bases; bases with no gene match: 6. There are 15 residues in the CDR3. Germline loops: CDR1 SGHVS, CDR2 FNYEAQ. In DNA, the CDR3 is TGTGCCAGCAGCCCCGGGACAGGGAGAACCGGGGAGCTGTTTTTT. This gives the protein CASSPGTGRTGELFF.